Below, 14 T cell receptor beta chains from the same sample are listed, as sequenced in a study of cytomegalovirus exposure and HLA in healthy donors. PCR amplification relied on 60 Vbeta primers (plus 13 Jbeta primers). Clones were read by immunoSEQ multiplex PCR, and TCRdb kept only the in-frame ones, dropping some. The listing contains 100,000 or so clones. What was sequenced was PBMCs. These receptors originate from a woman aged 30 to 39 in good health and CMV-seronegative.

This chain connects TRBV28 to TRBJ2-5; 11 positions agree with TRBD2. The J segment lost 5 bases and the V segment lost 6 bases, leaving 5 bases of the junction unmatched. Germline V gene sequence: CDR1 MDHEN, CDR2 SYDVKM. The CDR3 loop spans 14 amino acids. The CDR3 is CASRASGGRETQYF. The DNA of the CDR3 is TGTGCCAGCAGGGCTAGCGGGGGGCGGGAGACCCAGTACTTC.

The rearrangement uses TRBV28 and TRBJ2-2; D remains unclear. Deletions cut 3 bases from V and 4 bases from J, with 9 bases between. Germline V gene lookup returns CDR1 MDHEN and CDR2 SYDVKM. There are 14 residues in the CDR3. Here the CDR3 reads CASSFPYGTGELFF. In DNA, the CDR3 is TGTGCCAGCAGTTTCCCCTACGGCACCGGGGAGCTGTTTTTT.

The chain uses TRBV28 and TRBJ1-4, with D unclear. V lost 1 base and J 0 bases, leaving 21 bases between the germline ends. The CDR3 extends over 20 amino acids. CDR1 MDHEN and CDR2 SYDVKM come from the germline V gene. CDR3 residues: CASSLLRQMINRSTNEKLFF. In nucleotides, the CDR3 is TGTGCCAGCAGTTTATTGAGACAAATGATCAATCGCTCAACTAATGAAAAACTGTTTTTT.

The CDR3 here is CASSPAGVGNQPQHF. CDR3 nucleotide sequence: TGTGCCAGCTCACCAGCAGGGGTGGGCAATCAGCCCCAGCATTTT. The chain has TRBV18 and TRBJ1-5; weak D call: TRBD1 (6 bases). Germline V gene data show CDR1 as KGHSH and CDR2 as LQKENI. This CDR3 has 15 amino acids. V lost 2 bases and J 2 bases, leaving 10 bases between the germline ends.

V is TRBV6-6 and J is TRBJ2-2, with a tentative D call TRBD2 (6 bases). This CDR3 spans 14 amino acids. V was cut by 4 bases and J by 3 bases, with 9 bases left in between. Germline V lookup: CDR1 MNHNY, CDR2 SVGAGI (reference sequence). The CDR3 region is CASSLWGDTGELFF. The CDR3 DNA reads TGTGCCAGCAGTTTGTGGGGGGACACCGGGGAGCTGTTTTTT.

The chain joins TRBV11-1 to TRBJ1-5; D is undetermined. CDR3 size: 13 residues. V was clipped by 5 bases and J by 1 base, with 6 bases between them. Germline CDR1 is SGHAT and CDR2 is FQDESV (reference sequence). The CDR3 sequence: CASSPGSNQPQHF. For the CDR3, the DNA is TGTGCCAGCAGCCCCGGGAGCAATCAGCCCCAGCATTTT.

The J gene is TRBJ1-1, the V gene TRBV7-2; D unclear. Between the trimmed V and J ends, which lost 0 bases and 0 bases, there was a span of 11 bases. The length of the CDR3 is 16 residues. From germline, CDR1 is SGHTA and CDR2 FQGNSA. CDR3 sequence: CASSLATGVMNTEAFF. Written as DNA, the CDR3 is TGTGCCAGCAGCTTAGCGACGGGAGTCATGAACACTGAAGCTTTCTTT.

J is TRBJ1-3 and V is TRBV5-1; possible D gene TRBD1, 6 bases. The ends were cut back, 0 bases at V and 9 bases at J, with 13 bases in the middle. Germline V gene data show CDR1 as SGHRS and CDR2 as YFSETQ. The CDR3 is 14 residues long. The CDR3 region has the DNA TGCGCCAGCAGCTTGGCACAGGGAGAGAGCACCATATATTTT. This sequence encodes CASSLAQGESTIYF.

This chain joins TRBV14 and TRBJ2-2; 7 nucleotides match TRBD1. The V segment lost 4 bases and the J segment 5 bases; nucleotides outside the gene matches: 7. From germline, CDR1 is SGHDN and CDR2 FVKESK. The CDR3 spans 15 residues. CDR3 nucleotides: TGTGCCAGCAGCCTCCGACAGGGTCTGACCGGGGAGCTGTTTTTT. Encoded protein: CASSLRQGLTGELFF.

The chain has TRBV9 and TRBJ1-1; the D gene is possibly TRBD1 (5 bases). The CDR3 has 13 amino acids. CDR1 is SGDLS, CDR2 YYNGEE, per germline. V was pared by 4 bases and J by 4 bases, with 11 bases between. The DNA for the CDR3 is TGTGCCAGCAGCCCCCGGGGGGTCACTGAAGCTTTCTTT. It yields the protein CASSPRGVTEAFF.

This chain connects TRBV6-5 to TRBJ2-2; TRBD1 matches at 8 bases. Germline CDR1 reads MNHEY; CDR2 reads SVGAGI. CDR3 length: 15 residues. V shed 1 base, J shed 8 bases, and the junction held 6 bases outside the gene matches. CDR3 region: CASSYLRGQAGELFF. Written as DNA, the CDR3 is TGTGCCAGCAGTTACTTGAGGGGACAGGCAGGGGAGCTGTTTTTT.

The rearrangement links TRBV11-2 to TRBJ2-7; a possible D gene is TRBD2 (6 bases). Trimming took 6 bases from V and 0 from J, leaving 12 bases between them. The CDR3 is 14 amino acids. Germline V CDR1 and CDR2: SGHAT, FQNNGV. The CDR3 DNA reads TGTGCCAGCAGTCCGGGACTGGGCTCCTACGAGCAGTACTTC. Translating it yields CASSPGLGSYEQYF.

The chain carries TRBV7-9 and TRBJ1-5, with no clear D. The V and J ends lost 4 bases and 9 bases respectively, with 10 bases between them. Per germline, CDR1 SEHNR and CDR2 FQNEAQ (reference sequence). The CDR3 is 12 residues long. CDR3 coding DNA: TGTGCCAGCAGCTATCCGGGGAGGCCCCAGCATTTT. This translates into CASSYPGRPQHF.

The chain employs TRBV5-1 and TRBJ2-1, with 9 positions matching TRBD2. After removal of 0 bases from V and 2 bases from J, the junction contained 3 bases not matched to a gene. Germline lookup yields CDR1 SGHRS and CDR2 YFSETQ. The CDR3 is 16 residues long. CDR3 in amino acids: CASSLALAGTYNEQFF. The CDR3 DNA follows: TGCGCCAGCAGCTTGGCGCTAGCGGGGACCTACAATGAGCAGTTCTTC.